This T cell receptor beta chain came from a study of T-cell memory formation after mild COVID-19. Looked up from germline, CDR1 is SGHTA and CDR2 is FQGNSA. V gave up 4 bases and J gave up 7 bases; unmatched junction bases: 1. This CDR3 has 13 amino acids. This clonotype was counted a few times. MiXCR was run by TCRdb on the 5' RACE reads, yielding one entry per CDR3 protein. Of 250,000 to 350,000 distinct CDR3 sequences in the sample, around 15% were seen once. V gene TRBV7-2 combines with J gene TRBJ2-2; 9 positions agree with TRBD1. Sequencing was carried out using PBMCs or a T cell subset sorted from them (not recorded which). This TCR was sampled from a man younger than 30 who had mild COVID-19 (a few samples of this study predate the infection). Cell type and time point are not known. CDR3 residues: CASSWGQGGELFF. The CDR3 DNA reads as TGTGCCAGCAGCTGGGGACAGGGCGGGGAGCTGTTTTTT.